The clone carrying this TCR beta chain came up once. Other DNA sequences in the sample encode the same CDR3. The sample belongs to a study of blood T cell repertoires in COVID-19. Assay: immunoSEQ multiplex PCR; the TCRdb copy retains only in-frame clones and omits some. The table includes roughly 330,000 clones, 85% to 90% detected once. The trim removed 4 bases at V and 2 bases at J, leaving 1 base unmatched. CDR1 and CDR2 (germline): LGHDT, YNNKEL (reference sequence). The CDR3 spans 14 residues. Researchers sorted participants into cohorts using their self-reported clinical history. The source is a woman aged 18 to 35 who had recovered from COVID-19. V is TRBV3-1 (or the pseudogene TRBV3-2) and J is TRBJ2-5; TRBD2 matches at 10 bases. The sample comprised PBMCs or T cells enriched from blood (not recorded which). As DNA, the CDR3 is TGTGCCAGCAGCCGGACTAGCGGACAAGAGACCCAGTACTTC. It is translated as CASSRTSGQETQYF.